This TCR beta chain was recovered during a study of control samples from healthy donors and cancer patients. V was shortened by 1 base and J by 0 bases, with 10 bases between the two germline ends. The germline V gene encodes CDR1 SGHAT and CDR2 FQNNGV. The CDR3 sequence is 15 residues long. TCRdb's table, derived via immunoSEQ multiplex PCR, lists solely in-frame clones and lacks some. Here the sample spans about 130,000 clones, 88% being singletons. The source of this sequence is a man aged 45-65 years in good health. Sequencing was performed on blood. V is TRBV11-2 and J is TRBJ2-7; no clear D. CDR3 region: CASSLGVSLSYEQYF. The CDR3 region has the DNA TGTGCCAGCAGCTTAGGTGTCAGCCTCTCCTACGAGCAGTACTTC.